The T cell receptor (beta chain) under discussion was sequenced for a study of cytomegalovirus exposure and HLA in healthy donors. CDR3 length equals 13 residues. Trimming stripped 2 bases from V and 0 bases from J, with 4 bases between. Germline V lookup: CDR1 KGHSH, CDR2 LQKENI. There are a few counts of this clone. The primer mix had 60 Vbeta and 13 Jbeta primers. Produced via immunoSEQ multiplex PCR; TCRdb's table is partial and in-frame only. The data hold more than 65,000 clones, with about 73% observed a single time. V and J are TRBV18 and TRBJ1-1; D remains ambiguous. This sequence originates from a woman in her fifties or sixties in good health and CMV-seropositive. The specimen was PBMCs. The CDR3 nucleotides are TGTGCCAGCTCACCAGGGCTGAACACTGAAGCTTTCTTT. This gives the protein CASSPGLNTEAFF.